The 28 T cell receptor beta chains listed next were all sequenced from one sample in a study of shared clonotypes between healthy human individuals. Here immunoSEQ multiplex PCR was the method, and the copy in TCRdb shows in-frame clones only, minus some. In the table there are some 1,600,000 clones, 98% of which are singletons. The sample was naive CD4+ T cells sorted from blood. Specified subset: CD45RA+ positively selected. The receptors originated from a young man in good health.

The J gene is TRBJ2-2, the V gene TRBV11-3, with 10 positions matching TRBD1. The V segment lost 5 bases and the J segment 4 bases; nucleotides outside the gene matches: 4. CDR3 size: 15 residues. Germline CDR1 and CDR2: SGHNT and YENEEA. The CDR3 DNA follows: TGTGCCAGCAGCCATGGACAGGGGGGCACCGGGGAGCTGTTTTTT. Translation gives CASSHGQGGTGELFF.

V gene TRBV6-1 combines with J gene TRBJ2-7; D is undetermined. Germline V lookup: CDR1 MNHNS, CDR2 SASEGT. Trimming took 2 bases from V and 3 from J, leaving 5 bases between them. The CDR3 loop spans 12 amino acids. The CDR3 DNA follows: TGTGCCAGCAGTGAAACCCACTACGAGCAGTACTTC. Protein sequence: CASSETHYEQYF.

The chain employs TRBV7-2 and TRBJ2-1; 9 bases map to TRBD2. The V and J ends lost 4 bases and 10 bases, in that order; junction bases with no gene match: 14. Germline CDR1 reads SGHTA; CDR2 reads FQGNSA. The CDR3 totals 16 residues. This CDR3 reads CASSSPEIAGVGEQFF. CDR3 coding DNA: TGTGCCAGCAGCTCCCCCGAGATAGCGGGAGTAGGAGAGCAGTTCTTC.

The CDR3 coding sequence is TGTGCCAGCAGTTTAGGCGGCGGACCATACGAGCAGTACTTC. It yields the protein CASSLGGGPYEQYF. The chain carries TRBV28 and TRBJ2-7; no clear D. The CDR3 extends over 14 amino acids. The germline gives CDR1 MDHEN, CDR2 SYDVKM. V dropped 2 bases and J dropped 4 bases, with 12 bases sitting between them.

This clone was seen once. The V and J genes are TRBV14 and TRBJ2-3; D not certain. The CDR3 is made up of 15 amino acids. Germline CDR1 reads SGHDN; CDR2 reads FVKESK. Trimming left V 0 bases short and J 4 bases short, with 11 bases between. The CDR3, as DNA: TGTGCCAGCAGCCAAGAAGTCGGATTCCCAGATACGCAGTATTTT. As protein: CASSQEVGFPDTQYF.

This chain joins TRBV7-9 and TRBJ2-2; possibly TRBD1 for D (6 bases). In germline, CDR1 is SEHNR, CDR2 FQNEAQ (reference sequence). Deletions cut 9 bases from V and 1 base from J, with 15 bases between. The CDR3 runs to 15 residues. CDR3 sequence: CASKPGHLNTGELFF. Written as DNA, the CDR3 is TGTGCCAGTAAACCGGGACACCTGAACACCGGGGAGCTGTTTTTT.

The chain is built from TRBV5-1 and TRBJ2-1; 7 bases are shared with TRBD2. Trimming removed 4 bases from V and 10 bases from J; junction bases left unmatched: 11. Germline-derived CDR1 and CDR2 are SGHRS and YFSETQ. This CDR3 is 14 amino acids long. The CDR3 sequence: CASSLPDAGVEQFF. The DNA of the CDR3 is TGCGCCAGCAGCCTACCGGATGCGGGAGTAGAGCAGTTCTTC. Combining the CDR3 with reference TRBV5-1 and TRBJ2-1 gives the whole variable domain KAGVTQTPRYLIKTRGQQVTLSCSPISGHRSVSWYQQTPGQGLQFLFEYFSETQRNKGNFPGRFSGRQFSNSRSEMNVSTLELGDSALYLCASSLPDAGVEQFFGPGTRLTVL.

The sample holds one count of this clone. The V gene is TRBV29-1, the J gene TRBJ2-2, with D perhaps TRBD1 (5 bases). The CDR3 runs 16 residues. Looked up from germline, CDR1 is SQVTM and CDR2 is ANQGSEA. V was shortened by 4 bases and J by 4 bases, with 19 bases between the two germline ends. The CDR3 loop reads CSVGFSILGATGELFF. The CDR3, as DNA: TGCAGCGTTGGATTCTCCATCCTAGGGGCCACCGGGGAGCTGTTTTTT.

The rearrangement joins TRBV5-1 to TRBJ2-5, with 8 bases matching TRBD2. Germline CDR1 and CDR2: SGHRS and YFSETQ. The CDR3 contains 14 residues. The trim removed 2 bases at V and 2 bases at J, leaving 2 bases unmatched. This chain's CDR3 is CASSLIAGQETQYF. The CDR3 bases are TGCGCCAGCAGCTTAATAGCGGGACAAGAGACCCAGTACTTC.

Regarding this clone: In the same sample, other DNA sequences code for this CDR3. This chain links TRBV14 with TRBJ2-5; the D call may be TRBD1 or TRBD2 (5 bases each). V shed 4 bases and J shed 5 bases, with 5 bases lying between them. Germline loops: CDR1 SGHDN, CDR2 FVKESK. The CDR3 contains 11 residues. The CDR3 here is CASSRGETQYF. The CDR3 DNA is TGTGCCAGCAGCCGGGGGGAGACCCAGTACTTC.

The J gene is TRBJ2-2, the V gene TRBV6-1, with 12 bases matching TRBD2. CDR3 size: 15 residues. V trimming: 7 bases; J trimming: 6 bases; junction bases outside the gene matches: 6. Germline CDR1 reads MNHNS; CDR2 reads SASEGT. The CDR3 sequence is CASTRLAGVPGELFF. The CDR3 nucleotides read TGTGCCAGCACCAGACTAGCGGGAGTACCCGGGGAGCTGTTTTTT.

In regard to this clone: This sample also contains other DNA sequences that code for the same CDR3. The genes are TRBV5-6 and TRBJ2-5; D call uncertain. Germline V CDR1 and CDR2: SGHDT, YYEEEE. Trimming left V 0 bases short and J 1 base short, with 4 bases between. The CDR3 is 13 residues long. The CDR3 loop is CASSLGFQETQYF. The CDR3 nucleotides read TGTGCCAGCAGCTTGGGCTTCCAAGAGACCCAGTACTTC.

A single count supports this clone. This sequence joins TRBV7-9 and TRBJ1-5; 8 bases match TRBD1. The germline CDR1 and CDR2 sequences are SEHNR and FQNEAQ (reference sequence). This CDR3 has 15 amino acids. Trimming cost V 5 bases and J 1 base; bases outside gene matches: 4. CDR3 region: CASSDYRGSNQPQHF. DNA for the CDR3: TGTGCCAGCAGCGATTACAGGGGGAGCAATCAGCCCCAGCATTTT.

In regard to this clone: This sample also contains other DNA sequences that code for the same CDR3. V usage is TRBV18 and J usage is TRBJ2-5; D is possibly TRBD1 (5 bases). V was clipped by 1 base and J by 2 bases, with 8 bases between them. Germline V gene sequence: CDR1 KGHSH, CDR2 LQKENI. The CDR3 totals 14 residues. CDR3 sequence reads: CASSPRPGQETQYF. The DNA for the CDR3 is TGTGCCAGCTCACCACGGCCAGGGCAAGAGACCCAGTACTTC.

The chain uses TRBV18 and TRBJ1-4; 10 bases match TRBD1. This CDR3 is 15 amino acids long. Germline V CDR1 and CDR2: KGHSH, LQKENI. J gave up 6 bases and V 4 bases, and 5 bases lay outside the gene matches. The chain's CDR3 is CASSRDRGLHEKLFF. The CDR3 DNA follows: TGTGCCAGCTCACGCGACAGGGGGCTCCATGAAAAACTGTTTTTT.

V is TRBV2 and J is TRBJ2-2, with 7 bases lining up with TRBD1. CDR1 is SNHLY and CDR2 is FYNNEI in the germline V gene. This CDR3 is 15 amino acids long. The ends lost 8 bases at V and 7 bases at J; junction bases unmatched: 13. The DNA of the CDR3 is TGTGCCAGCGCTCGAGTACAGGGGTATATCGGGGAGCTGTTTTTT. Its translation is CASARVQGYIGELFF. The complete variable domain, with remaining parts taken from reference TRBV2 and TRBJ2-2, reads EPEVTQTPSHQVTQMGQEVILRCVPISNHLYFYWYRQILGQKVEFLVSFYNNEISEKSEIFDDQFSVERPDGSNFTLKIRSTKLEDSAMYFCASARVQGYIGELFFGEGSRLTVL.

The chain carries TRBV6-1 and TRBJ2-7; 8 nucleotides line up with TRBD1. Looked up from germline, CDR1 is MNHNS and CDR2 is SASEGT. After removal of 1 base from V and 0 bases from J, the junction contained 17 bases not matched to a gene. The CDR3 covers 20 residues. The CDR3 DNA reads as TGTGCCAGCAGTGAAGTTAGGAGGGCAGGGGGCGACCTCAGCTCCTACGAGCAGTACTTC. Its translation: CASSEVRRAGGDLSSYEQYF.

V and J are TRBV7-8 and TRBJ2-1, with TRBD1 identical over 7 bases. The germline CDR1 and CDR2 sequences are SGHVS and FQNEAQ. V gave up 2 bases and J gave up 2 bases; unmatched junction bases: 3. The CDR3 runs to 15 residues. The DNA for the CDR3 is TGTGCCAGCAGCTTACGTCAGGGGGCCTACAATGAGCAGTTCTTC. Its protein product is CASSLRQGAYNEQFF.

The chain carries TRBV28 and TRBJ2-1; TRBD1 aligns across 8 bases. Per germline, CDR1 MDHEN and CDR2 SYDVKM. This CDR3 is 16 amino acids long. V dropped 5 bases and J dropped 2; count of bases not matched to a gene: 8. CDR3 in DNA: TGTGCCAGCAGTCCCCTAGACAGGGGCCCCTACAATGAGCAGTTCTTC. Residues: CASSPLDRGPYNEQFF.

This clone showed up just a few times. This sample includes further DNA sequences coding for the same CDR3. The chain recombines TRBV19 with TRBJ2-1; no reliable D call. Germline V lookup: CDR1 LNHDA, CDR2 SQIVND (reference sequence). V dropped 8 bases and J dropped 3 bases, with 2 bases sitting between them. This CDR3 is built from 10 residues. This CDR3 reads CASGYNEQFF. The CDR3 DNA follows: TGTGCCAGTGGCTACAATGAGCAGTTCTTC. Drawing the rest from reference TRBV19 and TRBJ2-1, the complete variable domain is DGGITQSPKYLFRKEGQNVTLSCEQNLNHDAMYWYRQDPGQGLRLIYYSQIVNDFQKGDIAEGYSVSREKKESFPLTVTSAQKNPTAFYLCASGYNEQFFGPGTRLTVL.

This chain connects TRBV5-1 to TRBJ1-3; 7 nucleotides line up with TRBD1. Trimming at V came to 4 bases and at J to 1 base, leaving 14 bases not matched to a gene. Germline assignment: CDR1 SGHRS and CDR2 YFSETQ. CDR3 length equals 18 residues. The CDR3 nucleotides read TGCGCCAGCAGCCCCCGATACCGTTCAGGGGGATCTGGAAACACCATATATTTT. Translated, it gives CASSPRYRSGGSGNTIYF.

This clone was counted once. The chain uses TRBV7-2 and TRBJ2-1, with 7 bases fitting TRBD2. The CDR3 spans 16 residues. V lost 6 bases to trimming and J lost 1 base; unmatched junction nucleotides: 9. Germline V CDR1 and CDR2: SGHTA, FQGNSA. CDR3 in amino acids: CASSLLPAGSYNEQFF. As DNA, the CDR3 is TGTGCCAGCAGTCTGCTCCCAGCGGGGTCCTACAATGAGCAGTTCTTC.

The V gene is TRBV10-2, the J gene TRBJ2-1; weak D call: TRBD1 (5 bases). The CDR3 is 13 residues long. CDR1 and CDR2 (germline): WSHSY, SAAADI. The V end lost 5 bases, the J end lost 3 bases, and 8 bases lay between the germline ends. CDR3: CASSKDIYNEQFF. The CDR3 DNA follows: TGCGCCAGCAGTAAGGACATCTACAATGAGCAGTTCTTC.

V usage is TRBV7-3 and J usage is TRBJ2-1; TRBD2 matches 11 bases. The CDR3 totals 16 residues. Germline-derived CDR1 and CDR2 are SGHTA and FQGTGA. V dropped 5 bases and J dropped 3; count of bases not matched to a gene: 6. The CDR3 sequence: CASSPRLAGIYNEQFF. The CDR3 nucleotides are TGTGCCAGCAGCCCACGACTAGCGGGGATCTACAATGAGCAGTTCTTC.

The CDR3 DNA reads TGTGCCACCAGCAGAGATCTGGCAGGGGGCACTGAAGCTTTCTTT. Its translation is CATSRDLAGGTEAFF. The genes are TRBV15 and TRBJ1-1; 7 positions match TRBD1. Trimming at V came to 0 bases and at J to 4 bases, leaving 5 bases not matched to a gene. Germline assignment: CDR1 LNHNV and CDR2 YYDKDF (reference sequence). CDR3 length: 15 amino acids.

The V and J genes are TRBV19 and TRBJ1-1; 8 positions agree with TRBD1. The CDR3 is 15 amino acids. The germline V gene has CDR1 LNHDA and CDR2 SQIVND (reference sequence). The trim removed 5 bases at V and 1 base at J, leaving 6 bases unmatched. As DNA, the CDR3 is TGTGCCAGTAGTGCACCAGGGGGCGCGAACACTGAAGCTTTCTTT. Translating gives CASSAPGGANTEAFF.

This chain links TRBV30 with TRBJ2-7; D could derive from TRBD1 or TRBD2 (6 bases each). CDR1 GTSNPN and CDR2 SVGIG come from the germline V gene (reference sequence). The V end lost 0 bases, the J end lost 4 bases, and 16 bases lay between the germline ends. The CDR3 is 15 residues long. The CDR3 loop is CAWSVLGGGSYEQYF. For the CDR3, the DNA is TGTGCCTGGAGTGTACTAGGAGGGGGTTCGTACGAGCAGTACTTC.

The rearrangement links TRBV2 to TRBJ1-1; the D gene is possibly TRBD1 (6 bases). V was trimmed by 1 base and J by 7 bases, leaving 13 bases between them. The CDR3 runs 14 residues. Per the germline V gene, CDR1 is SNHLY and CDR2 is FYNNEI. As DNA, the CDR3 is TGTGCCAGCAGTGAAGGGGGGGCGCGTGGTGAAGCTTTCTTT. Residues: CASSEGGARGEAFF.